These 26 T cell receptor beta chains were sequenced from one sample in a study of CD8 T cells in Susac syndrome. The authors reverse transcribed roughly 0.5 to 1 ug RNA with random hexamers. TCRdb fed the immunoSEQ multiplex PCR reads into MiXCR, producing one record per CDR3 protein. Among about 120,000 distinct CDR3 sequences, around 94% were seen once, and the ten largest hold about 0.29%. The source material was CD8+ T cells from PBMCs. The receptors derive from a human donor with Susac syndrome.

The chain has TRBV20-1 and TRBJ2-1; 7 bases line up with TRBD1. The length of the CDR3 is 13 residues. Germline V lookup: CDR1 DFQATT, CDR2 SNEGSKA (reference sequence). After removal of 3 bases from V and 4 bases from J, the junction contained 3 bases not matched to a gene. CDR3 DNA: TGCAGTGCTAGGAGGGGGCTATACAATGAGCAGTTCTTC. It encodes CSARRGLYNEQFF.

This rearrangement joins TRBV7-9 to TRBJ1-5; TRBD1 is a possible D gene (5 bases). The CDR3 consists of 15 residues. V was cut by 4 bases and J by 0 bases, with 10 bases left in between. In germline, CDR1 is SEHNR, CDR2 FQNEAQ (reference sequence). The CDR3: CASSSTAHSNQPQHF. Here the CDR3 DNA reads TGTGCCAGCAGCTCGACAGCGCATAGCAATCAGCCCCAGCATTTT.

The J gene is TRBJ2-7, the V gene TRBV4-3; D may match TRBD1 or TRBD2 (7 bases each). This CDR3 has 16 amino acids. The V and J ends lost 3 bases and 2 bases respectively, with 17 bases between them. Germline V gene sequence: CDR1 LGHNA, CDR2 YSLEER. Here the CDR3 reads CASSQDQTGRAYEQYF. DNA for the CDR3: TGCGCCAGCAGCCAGGATCAGACAGGGAGGGCCTACGAGCAGTACTTC.

This chain uses TRBV11-3 with TRBJ2-1; unclear D gene. Trimming pared 5 bases from V and 7 bases from J, leaving 12 bases between. There are 13 residues in the CDR3. Germline CDR1 is SGHNT and CDR2 is YENEEA. The CDR3 sequence: CASSRTNRNEQFF. CDR3 sequence (DNA): TGTGCCAGCAGCCGCACCAACCGGAATGAGCAGTTCTTC.

The rearrangement uses TRBV18 and TRBJ2-5; the D is unclear. V was shortened by 4 bases and J by 3 bases, with 12 bases between the two germline ends. This CDR3 has 14 residues. Per germline, CDR1 KGHSH and CDR2 LQKENI. CDR3 loop: CASSQPKHKETQYF. CDR3 nucleotides: TGTGCCAGCTCACAACCGAAGCACAAAGAGACCCAGTACTTC. Drawing the rest from reference TRBV18 and TRBJ2-5, the complete variable domain is NAGVMQNPRHLVRRRGQEARLRCSPMKGHSHVYWYRQLPEEGLKFMVYLQKENIIDESGMPKERFSAEFPKEGPSILRIQQVVRGDSAAYFCASSQPKHKETQYFGPGTRLLVL.

The chain employs TRBV11-2 and TRBJ2-3; 9 nucleotides agree with TRBD2. V lost 1 base, J lost 7 bases, and 6 bases stayed unmatched. This CDR3 is 15 amino acids long. Looked up from germline, CDR1 is SGHAT and CDR2 is FQNNGV. The CDR3 nucleotides read TGTGCCAGCAGCTTAGCGGCGGGGGGGCCTCATACGCAGTATTTT. It is translated as CASSLAAGGPHTQYF.

V gene TRBV4-1 combines with J gene TRBJ1-1; a possible D gene is TRBD1 (6 bases). The germline V gene encodes CDR1 MGHRA and CDR2 YSYEKL. Trimming took off 3 bases at V and 1 base at J, with 15 bases between the two ends. This CDR3 contains 16 residues. The CDR3 here is CASSQDLTGRNTEAFF. In nucleotides, the CDR3 is TGCGCCAGCAGCCAGGACCTGACAGGACGGAACACTGAAGCTTTCTTT.

This chain connects TRBV20-1 to TRBJ2-7, with D possibly being TRBD2 (6 bases). V lost 3 bases and J 3 bases, leaving 6 bases between the germline ends. Germline V lookup: CDR1 DFQATT, CDR2 SNEGSKA (reference sequence). The CDR3 runs 11 residues. CDR3 residues: CSASSGYEQYF. The CDR3 DNA sequence: TGCAGTGCTAGTAGCGGCTACGAGCAGTACTTC.

The chain has TRBV2 and TRBJ2-3; possibly TRBD1 or TRBD2 for D (6 bases each). This CDR3 is built from 15 residues. V was trimmed by 8 bases and J by 7 bases, leaving 22 bases between them. Germline assignment: CDR1 SNHLY and CDR2 FYNNEI. The CDR3 region has the DNA TGTGCCAGCCTTTATAAGGAGGGGGGCCCAAATACGCAGTATTTT. Protein sequence: CASLYKEGGPNTQYF.

This chain uses TRBV4-1 with TRBJ2-1; D not resolved. The CDR3 runs to 12 residues. Trimming removed 1 base at V and 6 bases at J, with 4 bases between. CDR1 is MGHRA, CDR2 YSYEKL, per germline. The CDR3 spells CASSQGVNEQFF. Written as DNA, the CDR3 is TGCGCCAGCAGCCAAGGGGTCAATGAGCAGTTCTTC.

This chain links TRBV30 with TRBJ2-5; 10 bases match TRBD1. CDR1 and CDR2 (germline): GTSNPN, SVGIG (reference sequence). V shed 5 bases, J shed 4 bases, and the junction held 4 bases outside the gene matches. This CDR3 spans 13 amino acids. CDR3 residues: CAWAGTGVETQYF. Here the CDR3 DNA reads TGTGCCTGGGCCGGGACAGGGGTAGAGACCCAGTACTTC.

The V call is TRBV18, the J call TRBJ1-5; D gene unclear. Trimming pared 3 bases from V and 7 bases from J, leaving 16 bases between. CDR3 length equals 15 residues. CDR1 and CDR2 (germline): KGHSH, LQKENI. The CDR3 DNA reads TGTGCCAGCTCACCCGCGGCAGGCCCCCAACAGCCCCAGCATTTT. Amino acid sequence: CASSPAAGPQQPQHF.

The V and J genes are TRBV4-1 and TRBJ2-5; D ambiguous. CDR3 length: 14 amino acids. Trimming stripped 4 bases from V and 4 bases from J, with 13 bases between. CDR1 is MGHRA and CDR2 is YSYEKL in the germline V gene. The CDR3 coding sequence is TGCGCCAGCAGCCTTCGCTCGGGCGGAGAGACCCAGTACTTC. It yields the protein CASSLRSGGETQYF.

The chain employs TRBV7-9 and TRBJ2-1, with D tentatively TRBD1 (6 bases). Deletions cut 2 bases from V and 4 bases from J, with 12 bases between. This CDR3 region has 15 residues. Germline CDR1 SEHNR, CDR2 FQNEAQ (reference sequence). CDR3 amino acids: CASSLRYDRYNEQFF. The CDR3 nucleotides are TGTGCCAGCAGCTTAAGATACGACAGGTACAATGAGCAGTTCTTC. Full variable domain (outside the CDR3, taken from reference TRBV7-9 and TRBJ2-1): DTGVSQNPRHKITKRGQNVTFRCDPISEHNRLYWYRQTLGQGPEFLTYFQNEAQLEKSRLLSDRFSAERPKGSFSTLEIQRTEQGDSAMYLCASSLRYDRYNEQFFGPGTRLTVL.

The chain employs TRBV9 and TRBJ1-3, with a tentative D call TRBD1 (6 bases). V gave up 4 bases and J gave up 0 bases, with 11 bases separating them. Per the germline V gene, CDR1 is SGDLS and CDR2 is YYNGEE. This CDR3 spans 15 amino acids. The CDR3 here is CASSLTGSSGNTIYF. The DNA for the CDR3 is TGTGCCAGCAGCCTTACAGGGAGCTCTGGAAACACCATATATTTT. The full variable domain, in which reference TRBV9 and TRBJ1-3 provide the parts outside the CDR3, is DSGVTQTPKHLITATGQRVTLRCSPRSGDLSVYWYQQSLDQGLQFLIQYYNGEERAKGNILERFSAQQFPDLHSELNLSSLELGDSALYFCASSLTGSSGNTIYFGEGSWLTVV.

The V gene is TRBV29-1, the J gene TRBJ2-2; 7 nucleotides line up with TRBD1. Germline CDR1 is SQVTM and CDR2 is ANQGSEA. Losses at the gene ends were 1 base for V and 3 bases for J; bases not matched to a gene: 8. This CDR3 has 16 residues. This CDR3 reads CSVEGRTGSYTGELFF. In nucleotides, the CDR3 is TGCAGCGTTGAAGGCAGGACAGGTTCCTACACCGGGGAGCTGTTTTTT.

The V call is TRBV7-6, the J call TRBJ2-2; D possibly uses TRBD1 or TRBD2 (5 bases each). This CDR3 contains 20 residues. The V end lost 1 base, the J end lost 0 bases, and 21 bases lay between the germline ends. Looked up from germline, CDR1 is SGHVS and CDR2 is FNYEAQ. As DNA, the CDR3 is TGTGCCAGCAGCTTAGGGTACCGGGACCAGAGATTGGCGAACACCGGGGAGCTGTTTTTT. Residues: CASSLGYRDQRLANTGELFF.

The chain links TRBV5-6 to TRBJ1-2; D is perhaps TRBD1 (5 bases). This CDR3 has 13 amino acids. Germline V lookup: CDR1 SGHDT, CDR2 YYEEEE. Trimming removed 1 base at V and 8 bases at J, with 12 bases between. CDR3 residues: CASSLKGTTGYTF. The CDR3 DNA reads as TGTGCCAGCAGCTTGAAAGGGACGACAGGCTACACCTTC.

V gene TRBV20-1 combines with J gene TRBJ1-1; 7 positions agree with TRBD1. CDR3 size: 16 residues. Germline V lookup: CDR1 DFQATT, CDR2 SNEGSKA (reference sequence). The V gene end was trimmed by 5 bases and the J gene end by 1 base; junction bases not matched to a gene: 13. In DNA, the CDR3 is TGCAGTGCTCCTAGGCAGACTGACAGGGCGAACACTGAAGCTTTCTTT. The encoded protein is CSAPRQTDRANTEAFF.

This rearrangement joins TRBV29-1 to TRBJ1-2, with D tentatively TRBD1 (5 bases). The CDR3 extends over 14 amino acids. Deletions cut 2 bases from V and 2 bases from J, with 12 bases between. The germline CDR1 and CDR2 sequences are SQVTM and ANQGSEA. The CDR3 nucleotides read TGCAGCGTTGAACGAAGAGGGGAGAACTATGGCTACACCTTC. Its protein is CSVERRGENYGYTF.

The chain is built from TRBV4-1 and TRBJ2-6; no firm D call. CDR1 and CDR2 from the germline V gene are MGHRA and YSYEKL. V dropped 0 bases and J dropped 0 bases, with 12 bases sitting between them. This CDR3 comprises 18 residues. The CDR3 spells CASSQDGPPISGANVLTF. CDR3 coding DNA: TGCGCCAGCAGCCAAGATGGCCCCCCTATCTCTGGGGCCAACGTCCTGACTTTC.

The V gene is TRBV5-1, the J gene TRBJ2-1; no clear D. Germline assignment: CDR1 SGHRS and CDR2 YFSETQ. The CDR3 spans 13 residues. The V and J ends lost 0 bases and 8 bases respectively, with 9 bases between them. The CDR3 nucleotides read TGCGCCAGCAGCTTGGGAAGGGTAGATGAGCAGTTCTTC. Protein sequence: CASSLGRVDEQFF.

This clonotype was detected once. V is TRBV10-3 and J is TRBJ2-7, with TRBD2 identical over 11 bases. The CDR3 has 17 amino acids. Germline V gene lookup returns CDR1 ENHRY and CDR2 SYGVKD. The V and J ends lost 7 bases and 3 bases, in that order; junction bases with no gene match: 14. In DNA form, the CDR3 reads TGTGCCATCACCGGTCGGGAGTCTAGCGGGGGGTACTACGAGCAGTACTTC. Protein: CAITGRESSGGYYEQYF.

The chain's CDR3 is CASSSTTTEAFF. The CDR3 region has the DNA TGTGCCAGCAGCTCTACAACCACTGAAGCTTTCTTT. The chain carries TRBV7-6 and TRBJ1-1; D not resolved. CDR3 size: 12 residues. Trimming stripped 4 bases from V and 4 bases from J, with 7 bases between. Germline-derived CDR1 and CDR2 are SGHVS and FNYEAQ.

The V call is TRBV21-1, the J call TRBJ2-4; the listed D gene, TRBD1, was not tested against the DNA. TRBV21-1 is a listed pseudogene. The length of the CDR3 is 17 residues. The CDR3 DNA sequence: TGTGCCAGCAGCTCGTGGACAGGGGGCCGAGCCAAAAACATTCAGTACTTC. Translated: CASSSWTGGRAKNIQYF.

The genes are TRBV7-2 and TRBJ2-7, with TRBD2 matching over 7 bases. Germline V gene lookup returns CDR1 SGHTA and CDR2 FQGNSA. V shed 1 base and J 6 bases; nucleotides not matched to a gene: 3. This CDR3 has 13 amino acids. The CDR3 spells CASSLGGGVEQYF. In DNA form, the CDR3 reads TGTGCCAGCAGCTTAGGGGGAGGGGTCGAGCAGTACTTC.